One TCR beta chain is described in this entry. The antigen is undetermined. This entry belongs to a study of blood T cells in healthy people across ages. The study's findings and limits: Among T cells, TCR beta diversity per million cells dropped roughly linearly as age rose.

The authors ran a second PCR of about 7 to 12 cycles using a sample-barcoded 5' primer and a J-beta primer mix. TCRdb re-analysed the 5' RACE reads in MiXCR, keeping a single row per CDR3 protein. In the table there are roughly 1.9 million distinct CDR3 sequences, approximately 40% of which are singletons. Germline V gives CDR1 SQVTM, CDR2 ANQGSEA. The CDR3 contains 14 residues. The sequenced material came from blood. This clonotype originated in a human donor in good health. This rearrangement joins TRBV29-1 to TRBJ2-7, with a possible D match to TRBD2 (5 bases). The DNA end lines up better with TRBJ2-5; the J call may be wrong. DNA of the CDR3: TGCAGCGTTGAGGGGAGCTGGCTGCAAGAGACCCAGTACTTC. Its translation: CSVEGSWLQETQYF.